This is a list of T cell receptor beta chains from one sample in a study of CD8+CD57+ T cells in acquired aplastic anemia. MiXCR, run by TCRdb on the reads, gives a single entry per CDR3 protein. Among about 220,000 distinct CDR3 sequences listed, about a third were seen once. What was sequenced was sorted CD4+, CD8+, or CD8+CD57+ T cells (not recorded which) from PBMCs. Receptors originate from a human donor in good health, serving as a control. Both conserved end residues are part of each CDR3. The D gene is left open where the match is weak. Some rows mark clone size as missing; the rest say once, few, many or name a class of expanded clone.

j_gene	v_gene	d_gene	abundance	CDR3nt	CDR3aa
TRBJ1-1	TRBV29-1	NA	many	TGCAGCGTTTTGGTTTTGGACACTGAAGCTTTCTTT	CSVLVLDTEAFF
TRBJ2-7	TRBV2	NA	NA	TGTGCCAGCAGTGTACTTCATTACGAGCAGTACTTC	CASSVLHYEQYF
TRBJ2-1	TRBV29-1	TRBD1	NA	TGCAGTTTTACGGGGACAGGGTCCAATGAGCAGTTCTTC	CSFTGTGSNEQFF
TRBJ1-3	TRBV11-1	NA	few	TGTGCCAGCAGCTTTTGGGGAAGGGACTCTGGAAACACCATATATTTT	CASSFWGRDSGNTIYF
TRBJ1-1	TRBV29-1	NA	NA	TGCAGCCTTACGCGGGGGGCATATGAAGCTTTCTTT	CSLTRGAYEAFF
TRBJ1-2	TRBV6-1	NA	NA	TGTGCCAGCAAGAAGTTCCCTAACTATGGCTACACCTTC	CASKKFPNYGYTF
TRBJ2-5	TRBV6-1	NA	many	TGTGCCAGCAGTGAAAATTGGGGGCTTGAGACCCAGTACTTC	CASSENWGLETQYF
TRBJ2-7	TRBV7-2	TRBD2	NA	TGTGCCAGCAGCTTCACTAGCGGCTCCTACGAGCAGTACTTC	CASSFTSGSYEQYF
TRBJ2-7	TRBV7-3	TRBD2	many	TGTGCCAGCAGCTTAAGCAGCGGGGGGGAGCAGTACTTC	CASSLSSGGEQYF
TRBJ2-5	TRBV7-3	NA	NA	TGTGCCAGCAGCTTATACGCCGGGGAGACCCAGTACTTC	CASSLYAGETQYF
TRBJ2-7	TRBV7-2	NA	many	TGTGCCAGCAGCCCTCCACAGGGAACGGTCTACGAGCAGTACTTC	CASSPPQGTVYEQYF
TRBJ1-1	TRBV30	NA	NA	TGTGCCGGGCATGTAAACACTGAAGCTTTCTTT	CAGHVNTEAFF
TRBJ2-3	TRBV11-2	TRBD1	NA	TGTGCCAGCAGCGTTGGACAGGCCAAGGGAGATACGCAGTATTTT	CASSVGQAKGDTQYF
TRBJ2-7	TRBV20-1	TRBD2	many	TGCAGTGCTAGACCACGCGGGAGATCCTACGAGCAGTACTTC	CSARPRGRSYEQYF
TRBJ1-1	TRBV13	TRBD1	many	TGTGCCAGCAGCTCAAACAGGGGTGGCAACACTGAAGCTTTCTTT	CASSSNRGGNTEAFF
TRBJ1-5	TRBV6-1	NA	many	TGTGCCAGCAGTAGGGACGGAACCCAGCCCCAGCATTTT	CASSRDGTQPQHF
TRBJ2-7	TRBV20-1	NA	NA	TGCAGTGCTAATCATGACAGAAGAATCTACGAGCAGTACTTC	CSANHDRRIYEQYF
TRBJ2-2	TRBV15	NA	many	TGTGCCACCAGCAGAGACTACACCGGGGAGCTGTTTTTT	CATSRDYTGELFF
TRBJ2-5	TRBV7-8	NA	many	TGTGCCAGCAGCCTAGCCGTGGAGACCCAGTACTTC	CASSLAVETQYF
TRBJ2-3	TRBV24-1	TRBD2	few	TGTGCCAGCAGTTACTCTTTGCGGGAGGCCGTCAGAGATACGCAGTATTTT	CASSYSLREAVRDTQYF
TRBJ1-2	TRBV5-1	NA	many	TGCGCCAGCAGCTTGGGGGATTGGTATGGCTACACCTTC	CASSLGDWYGYTF
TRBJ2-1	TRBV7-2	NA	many	TGTGCCAGCAGCTTAGATGGGAATGAGCAGTTCTTC	CASSLDGNEQFF
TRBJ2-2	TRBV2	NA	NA	TGTGCCAGCAGTGAAACCCGAGGCACCGGGGAGCTGTTTTTT	CASSETRGTGELFF
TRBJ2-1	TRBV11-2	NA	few	TGTGCCAGCAGCTTAGATAGGAACTCCTACAATGAGCAGTTCTTC	CASSLDRNSYNEQFF
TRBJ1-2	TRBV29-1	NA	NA	TGCAGCGTTGGGGAGCGGGGGGGCTATGGCTACACCTTC	CSVGERGGYGYTF
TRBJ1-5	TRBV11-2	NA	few	TGTGCCAGCACCACCCCCCGGACGAGGGGTCAGCCCCAGCATTTT	CASTTPRTRGQPQHF
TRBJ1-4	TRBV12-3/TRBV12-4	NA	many	TGTGCCAGCAGTCGCAACACCGGGGAAAAACTGTTTTTT	CASSRNTGEKLFF
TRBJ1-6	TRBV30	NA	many	TGTGCCTGGAACGGACAGAGAAATTCACCCCTCCACTTT	CAWNGQRNSPLHF
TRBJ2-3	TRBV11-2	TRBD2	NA	TGTGCCAGCAGCTTAGTTGGAGCGGGGGTTAACCCGCGCACAGATACGCAGTATTTT	CASSLVGAGVNPRTDTQYF
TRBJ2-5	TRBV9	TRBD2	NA	TGTGCCAGCAGCGTAGCTAGCGGGAGAATGGGAGAGACCCAGTACTTC	CASSVASGRMGETQYF
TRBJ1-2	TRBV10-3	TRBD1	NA	TGTGCCATCACGGGGACAGGGGCTTGCTATGGCTACACCTTC	CAITGTGACYGYTF
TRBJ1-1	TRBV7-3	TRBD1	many	TGTGCCAGCAGCCCCCGGACAGGGGGCTTGGGCACTGAAGCTTTCTTT	CASSPRTGGLGTEAFF
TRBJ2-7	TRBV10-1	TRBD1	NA	TGCGCCAGCAGGGGGGCAGGGGGCACCGAGCAGTACTTC	CASRGAGGTEQYF
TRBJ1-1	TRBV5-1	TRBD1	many	TGCGCCAGCAGCTTAGGACAGGGGGCTGAAGCTTTCTTT	CASSLGQGAEAFF
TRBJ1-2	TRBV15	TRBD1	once	TGTGCCACCAGCAGCCTACTAATGGGGACAGGTCACGGCTACACCTTC	CATSSLLMGTGHGYTF
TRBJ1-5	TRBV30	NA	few	TGTGCCTGGAGCCGGGACCAGGACCAGCCCCAGCATTTT	CAWSRDQDQPQHF
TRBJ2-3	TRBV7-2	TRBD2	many	TGTGCCAGCGCCCGGGACTACAGCACAGATACGCAGTATTTT	CASARDYSTDTQYF
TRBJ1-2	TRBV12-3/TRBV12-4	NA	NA	TGTGCCAGCAGTTTGGGGCAGTATGGCTACACCTTC	CASSLGQYGYTF
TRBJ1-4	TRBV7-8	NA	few	TGTGCCAGCAGCTTAAGCGGGCGCGACGAAAAACTGTTTTTT	CASSLSGRDEKLFF
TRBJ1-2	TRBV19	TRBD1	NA	TGTGCCAGCAGTTCCCGCAACCGGGCGCAGGGGGGGTATGGCTACACCTTC	CASSSRNRAQGGYGYTF
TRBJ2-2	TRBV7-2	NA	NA	TGTGCCAGCAGCCCCAACAGGGAGCTGTTTTTT	CASSPNRELFF
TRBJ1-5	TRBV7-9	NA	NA	TGTGCCAGCAGTCGAGGGGATCAGCCCCAGCATTTT	CASSRGDQPQHF
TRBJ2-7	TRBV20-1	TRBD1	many	TGCAGTGCAACAAGACAGGGGTTTCGGGACGAGCAGTACTTC	CSATRQGFRDEQYF